The 11 T cell receptor beta chains below come from one sample, sequenced in a study of vaccination and CD4 T cells after COVID-19. Cultured CD4+ T cell DNA underwent sequencing with the Oncomine TCR Beta short-read assay. TCRdb fed the PCR reads into MiXCR, producing one record per CDR3 protein. The sample lists 20,000 to 25,000 distinct CDR3 sequences; about 29% were seen once. Their target antigens are unknown. Specified time point: late sampling 161 to 241 days after vaccination in three convalescent patients. The treatment was: approximately nine-day PBMC culture with coronavirus spike peptide pools or control peptides (ViraFEST assay). The sequences come from CD4+ T cells from blood, cultured in vitro, collected about 7 months after SARS-CoV-2 vaccination. Every receptor here comes from a human donor who had recovered from COVID-19.

This clonotype was detected only a few times. This chain joins TRBV7-9 and TRBJ1-1; no clear D. The CDR3 loop spans 14 amino acids. V shed 0 bases and J shed 1 base, with 6 bases lying between them. Germline CDR1 is SEHNR and CDR2 is FQNEAQ (reference sequence). CDR3 protein: CASSLALGNTEAFF. The CDR3 DNA sequence: TGTGCCAGCAGCTTAGCCCTCGGGAACACTGAAGCTTTCTTT. The variable domain in full, completed from reference TRBV7-9 and TRBJ1-1, reads DTGVSQNPRHKITKRGQNVTFRCDPISEHNRLYWYRQTLGQGPEFLTYFQNEAQLEKSRLLSDRFSAERPKGSFSTLEIQRTEQGDSAMYLCASSLALGNTEAFFGQGTRLTVV.

This clonotype showed up just a few times. This chain connects TRBV6-1 to TRBJ2-7; D might be TRBD2 (5 bases). The CDR3 is 13 residues long. The ends were cut back, 4 bases at V and 0 bases at J, with 7 bases in the middle. Germline V gives CDR1 MNHNS, CDR2 SASEGT. The CDR3 loop reads CASSVGVSYEQYF. CDR3 bases: TGTGCCAGCAGTGTCGGGGTCTCCTACGAGCAGTACTTC.

The V gene is TRBV20-1, the J gene TRBJ2-5, with a weak D call TRBD1 (7 bases). CDR1 is DFQATT, CDR2 SNEGSKA, per germline (reference sequence). The CDR3 has 14 amino acids. The V gene lost 6 bases and the J gene lost 3 bases, with 17 bases spanning the gap. The CDR3 region has the DNA TGCAGTGCCAGACGGCAGGGGGGCAAAGAGACCCAGTACTTC. It encodes CSARRQGGKETQYF.

This clonotype came up a few times. This chain links TRBV15 with TRBJ2-7; no firm D call. The CDR3 loop spans 14 amino acids. Germline V gene sequence: CDR1 LNHNV, CDR2 YYDKDF (reference sequence). Trimming removed 6 bases from V and 0 bases from J, with 12 bases in between. CDR3 DNA sequence: TGTGCCACCAGAGCAGCTCTCCTCTCCTACGAGCAGTACTTC. This codes for CATRAALLSYEQYF.

The CDR3 spells CASSYTHQGLVQPQHF. CDR3 nucleotides: TGTGCCAGCAGTTACACGCACCAGGGGTTAGTTCAGCCCCAGCATTTT. The rearrangement uses TRBV6-2 or TRBV6-3 and TRBJ1-5; TRBD1 is a possible D gene (6 bases). Germline V CDR1 and CDR2: MNHEY, SVGEGT. Trimming shortened V by 2 bases and J by 6 bases, and 17 bases separated the two germline ends. This CDR3 has 16 amino acids.

The genes are TRBV7-9 and TRBJ2-3; a weak D match, TRBD2 (5 bases). The V gene lost 5 bases and the J gene lost 4 bases, with 10 bases spanning the gap. This CDR3 comprises 13 residues. CDR1 and CDR2 from the germline V gene are SEHNR and FQNEAQ (reference sequence). The CDR3 spells CASSTPGSDTQYF. For the CDR3, the DNA is TGTGCCAGCAGCACTCCGGGGTCAGATACGCAGTATTTT. Together with reference TRBV7-9 and TRBJ2-3, the CDR3 gives the full variable domain: DTGVSQNPRHKITKRGQNVTFRCDPISEHNRLYWYRQTLGQGPEFLTYFQNEAQLEKSRLLSDRFSAERPKGSFSTLEIQRTEQGDSAMYLCASSTPGSDTQYFGPGTRLTVL.

The chain links TRBV10-3 to TRBJ1-3; 7 nucleotides agree with TRBD1. V trimming: 10 bases; J trimming: 0 bases; junction bases outside the gene matches: 3. Germline-derived CDR1 and CDR2 are ENHRY and SYGVKD. This CDR3 region has 13 residues. CDR3 nucleotides: TGTGCCAGCCGGGACAGCTCTGGAAACACCATATATTTT. It yields the protein CASRDSSGNTIYF.

The chain links TRBV6-2 or TRBV6-3 to TRBJ2-1; D call uncertain. V was shortened by 2 bases and J by 5 bases, with 4 bases between the two germline ends. Germline V gene sequence: CDR1 MNHEY, CDR2 SVGEGT. The CDR3 length is 12 residues. CDR3: CASSYDNNEQFF. The CDR3 DNA sequence: TGTGCCAGCAGTTACGACAACAATGAGCAGTTCTTC.

This sequence joins TRBV5-8 and TRBJ2-7; D remains ambiguous. The CDR3 extends over 13 amino acids. Per the germline V gene, CDR1 is SGHTS and CDR2 is YDEGEE. V was shortened by 0 bases and J by 2 bases, with 6 bases between the two germline ends. The CDR3 DNA sequence: TGTGCCAGCAGCTTGGATCAGACCTACGAGCAGTACTTC. This gives the protein CASSLDQTYEQYF. The variable domain in full, completed from reference TRBV5-8 and TRBJ2-7, reads EAGVTQSPTHLIKTRGQQATLRCSPISGHTSVYWYQQALGLGLQFLLWYDEGEERNRGNFPPRFSGRQFPNYSSELNVNALELEDSALYLCASSLDQTYEQYFGPGTRLTVT.

The chain carries TRBV28 and TRBJ1-5; D gene ambiguous. The CDR3 length is 16 residues. The ends were cut back, 4 bases at V and 1 base at J, with 14 bases in the middle. The germline V gene has CDR1 MDHEN and CDR2 SYDVKM. The DNA for the CDR3 is TGTGCCAGCAGTTCCCTCTCAGGAATAAGCAATCAGCCCCAGCATTTT. It translates to CASSSLSGISNQPQHF.

This clonotype was seen more than once but under ten times. The rearrangement uses TRBV6-1 and TRBJ1-1, with TRBD1 matching over 8 bases. The CDR3 totals 15 residues. Germline V gene data show CDR1 as MNHNS and CDR2 as SASEGT. After removal of 2 bases from V and 4 bases from J, the junction contained 6 bases not matched to a gene. Here the CDR3 reads CASSEPDRGSTEAFF. The CDR3 nucleotides are TGTGCCAGCAGTGAACCTGACAGGGGTAGCACTGAAGCTTTCTTT.